Here is one T cell receptor beta chain with its context. This entry belongs to a study of blood T cell repertoires in COVID-19. Study as a whole: T cells, B-cell-depleted T cells, or PBMCs supplied cDNA or gDNA.

The authors' processing: Estimated nucleated cell counts came from reference gene primer amplification. The table came from immunoSEQ multiplex PCR; TCRdb's copy has only in-frame clones and leaves some out. Clonal size and the V and J genes are those of that table, whereas D and trimming came from the DNA. In the table there are more than 100,000 clones, more than 75% of which are singletons. The sample taken for sequencing was peripheral blood. This receptor was identified in a woman aged 60-75 years with acute or convalescent COVID-19.

The CDR3 reads CASSWGGHEQYF. The CDR3 DNA follows: TGTGCCAGCAGCTGGGGGGGCCACGAGCAGTACTTC. The V and J genes are TRBV6-5 and TRBJ2-7; tentatively, D is TRBD2 (7 bases). Germline V gives CDR1 MNHEY, CDR2 SVGAGI. V was shortened by 6 bases and J by 5 bases, with 11 bases between the two germline ends. CDR3 length: 12 residues.